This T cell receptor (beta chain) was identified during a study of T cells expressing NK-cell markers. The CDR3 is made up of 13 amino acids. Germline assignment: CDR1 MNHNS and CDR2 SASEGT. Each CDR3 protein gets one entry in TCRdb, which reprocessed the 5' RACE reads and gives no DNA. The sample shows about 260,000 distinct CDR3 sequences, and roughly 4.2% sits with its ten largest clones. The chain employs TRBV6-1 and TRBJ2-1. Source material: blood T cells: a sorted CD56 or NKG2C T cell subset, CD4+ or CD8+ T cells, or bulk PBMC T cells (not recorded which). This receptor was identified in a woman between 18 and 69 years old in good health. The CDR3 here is CASSDGAFYEQFF.